One sample yielded the 30 T cell receptor beta chains listed below, sequenced in a study of sequential checkpoint blockade in melanoma. Indicated treatment: randomized to nivolumab then ipilimumab (arm A) or the reverse (arm B). This table comes from immunoSEQ multiplex PCR, and its TCRdb copy is limited to in-frame clones, with some not included. The table has 27,000 or so clones, 77% seen once. The material was CD8+ T cells sorted from blood (inferred from file names), obtained from a patient given nivolumab and ipilimumab in sequence. Source of these receptors: a human donor with melanoma.

The J gene is TRBJ1-5, the V gene TRBV29-1; D might be TRBD1 (5 bases). V was pared by 4 bases and J by 0 bases, with 13 bases between. The CDR3 is 15 amino acids. CDR1 SQVTM and CDR2 ANQGSEA come from the germline V gene. CDR3 sequence: CSVANGAASNQPQHF. The CDR3 DNA follows: TGCAGCGTTGCCAATGGGGCGGCTAGCAATCAGCCCCAGCATTTT.

The rearrangement uses TRBV7-9 and TRBJ2-1, with D possibly matching TRBD2 (6 bases). V lost 5 bases and J 4 bases, leaving 15 bases between the germline ends. Germline V CDR1 and CDR2: SEHNR, FQNEAQ (reference sequence). The CDR3 totals 15 residues. This CDR3 is CASSEGLTPYNEQFF. Written as DNA, the CDR3 is TGTGCCAGCAGCGAGGGACTTACCCCGTACAATGAGCAGTTCTTC.

In this sample, this clone turned up a few times. This chain uses TRBV5-4 with TRBJ1-2; 7 bases are shared with TRBD1. V was clipped by 6 bases and J by 7 bases; unmatched bases: 9. The CDR3 totals 13 residues. Germline V gene lookup returns CDR1 SGHNT and CDR2 YYREEE (reference sequence). The CDR3 protein is CASNPEEGAGYTF. CDR3 sequence (DNA): TGTGCCAGCAACCCTGAGGAGGGGGCTGGCTACACCTTC.

CDR3 bases: TGTGCCAGCAGCGTAGGGGCAGGCTCTGGAAACACCATATATTTT. Protein sequence: CASSVGAGSGNTIYF. The chain carries TRBV9 and TRBJ1-3; D ambiguous. The V gene's germline CDR1 is SGDLS and CDR2 YYNGEE. The CDR3 consists of 15 residues. Deletions cut 0 bases from V and 0 bases from J, with 7 bases between.

The chain uses TRBV28 and TRBJ2-7, with D possibly TRBD2 on 7 matching bases. The CDR3 length is 12 residues. Trimming removed 7 bases at V and 5 bases at J, with 12 bases between. Germline CDR1 is MDHEN and CDR2 is SYDVKM. The CDR3 DNA reads TGTGCCAGCAACTTAGGGGGGGACGAGCAGTACTTC. Translation gives CASNLGGDEQYF.

The genes are TRBV9 and TRBJ2-7; tentative D call: TRBD1 (5 bases). The CDR3 is made up of 12 amino acids. With 4 bases removed from V and 7 bases from J, the gap between germline ends came to 12 bases. Germline CDR1 SGDLS, CDR2 YYNGEE. The CDR3 nucleotides read TGTGCCAGCAGCTTAGGGGTCGGGGAGCAGTACTTC. This encodes CASSLGVGEQYF.

This rearrangement joins TRBV2 to TRBJ1-2, with 7 nucleotides matching TRBD1. Germline V CDR1 and CDR2: SNHLY, FYNNEI. The CDR3 spans 14 residues. V was pared by 7 bases and J by 2 bases, with 7 bases of the junction left unmatched. The CDR3 spells CASNRGTANYGYTF. The CDR3 DNA reads TGTGCCAGCAATAGGGGGACAGCGAACTATGGCTACACCTTC.

The CDR3 loop reads CASSPSGQGVYNEQFF. The CDR3 DNA reads as TGTGCCAGCAGTCCGAGTGGACAGGGGGTCTACAATGAGCAGTTCTTC. The V gene is TRBV25-1, the J gene TRBJ2-1; 10 bases fit TRBD1. The V gene end was trimmed by 5 bases and the J gene end by 3 bases; junction bases not matched to a gene: 7. The CDR3 extends over 16 amino acids. The V gene's germline CDR1 is MGHDK and CDR2 SYGVNS.

The chain couples TRBV6-6 to TRBJ1-2, with D maybe TRBD1 (5 bases). CDR3 length: 14 amino acids. CDR1 MNHNY and CDR2 SVGAGI come from the germline V gene (reference sequence). With 9 bases removed from V and 8 bases from J, the gap between germline ends came to 22 bases. The CDR3 spells CASWPGGGAEGYTF. The CDR3 nucleotides read TGTGCCAGTTGGCCCGGGGGAGGTGCAGAAGGCTACACCTTC.

This chain links TRBV27 with TRBJ2-1, with D maybe TRBD1 (5 bases). The CDR3 contains 13 residues. V was trimmed by 3 bases and J by 8 bases, leaving 11 bases between them. Germline CDR1 and CDR2: MNHEY and SMNVEV (reference sequence). For the CDR3, the DNA is TGTGCCAGCAGTTTGGGCCAGGGCTATGAGCAGTTCTTC. It yields the protein CASSLGQGYEQFF.

This clone was picked up a small number of times. The rearrangement uses TRBV7-9 and TRBJ1-5; D gene unclear. Germline V gene sequence: CDR1 SEHNR, CDR2 FQNEAQ (reference sequence). Trimming pared 1 base from V and 6 bases from J, leaving 7 bases between. The CDR3 has 13 residues. The CDR3 loop reads CASSLVSPQPQHF. CDR3 bases: TGTGCCAGCAGCTTAGTTAGCCCTCAGCCCCAGCATTTT.

The gene calls are TRBV7-9 and TRBJ1-5, with 7 bases fitting TRBD1. With V trimmed by 3 bases and J by 2 bases, 1 base remained unmatched. CDR3 length equals 14 residues. Germline assignment: CDR1 SEHNR and CDR2 FQNEAQ (reference sequence). The CDR3 here is CASSLGTGNQPQHF. CDR3 nucleotides: TGTGCCAGCAGCTTGGGGACAGGCAATCAGCCCCAGCATTTT.

The chain employs TRBV30 and TRBJ2-1; D call uncertain. Trimming took off 4 bases at V and 7 bases at J, with 17 bases between the two ends. The CDR3 contains 14 residues. Germline CDR1 and CDR2: GTSNPN and SVGIG (reference sequence). The CDR3 loop reads CAWNPKLLTNEQFF. The CDR3 DNA follows: TGTGCCTGGAACCCCAAACTACTGACGAATGAGCAGTTCTTC.

The chain recombines TRBV27 with TRBJ2-3; D unresolved. The ends were cut back, 5 bases at V and 0 bases at J, with 9 bases in the middle. The CDR3 spans 14 residues. From germline, CDR1 is MNHEY and CDR2 SMNVEV (reference sequence). As DNA, the CDR3 is TGTGCCAGCAGTCTAACCACTAGCACAGATACGCAGTATTTT. Amino acids: CASSLTTSTDTQYF.

The chain has TRBV6-5 and TRBJ2-7, with a tentative D call TRBD1 (7 bases). The CDR3 has 13 residues. The germline V gene has CDR1 MNHEY and CDR2 SVGAGI. With 7 bases removed from V and 5 bases from J, the gap between germline ends came to 15 bases. In DNA form, the CDR3 reads TGTGCCAGCACCCAAGGAGGGGGCGACGAGCAGTACTTC. Encoded protein: CASTQGGGDEQYF.

V is TRBV12-5 and J is TRBJ1-2, with TRBD1 matching over 7 bases. The CDR3 spans 15 residues. Germline CDR1 LGHNT, CDR2 FRNRAP. Germline trimming cut 0 bases from V and 4 bases from J; bases unmatched to any gene: 5. CDR3 region: CASGLVHGTVYGYTF. In DNA form, the CDR3 reads TGTGCTAGTGGTTTGGTACACGGGACAGTCTATGGCTACACCTTC.

This chain connects TRBV6-5 to TRBJ2-7; D is unclear. Trimming took 4 bases from V and 2 from J, leaving 15 bases between them. Germline V gene data show CDR1 as MNHEY and CDR2 as SVGAGI. The CDR3 runs to 15 residues. CDR3 DNA sequence: TGTGCCAGCAGTTTTGACACCTCTCGCCCCTACGAGCAGTACTTC. It yields the protein CASSFDTSRPYEQYF.

V usage is TRBV14 and J usage is TRBJ2-3; D is perhaps TRBD1 (6 bases). V lost 5 bases and J lost 4, with 16 bases in between. The CDR3 covers 15 residues. In germline, CDR1 is SGHDN, CDR2 FVKESK. CDR3 sequence (DNA): TGTGCCAGCAGCGACAGGTTCTTCCGGGCAGATACGCAGTATTTT. It translates to CASSDRFFRADTQYF.

In DNA form, the CDR3 reads TGTGCCAGCAGTGAATCGGGGACAGGTAGCTACGAGCAGTACTTC. Protein: CASSESGTGSYEQYF. J is TRBJ2-7 and V is TRBV6-1; TRBD1 matches 8 bases. The CDR3 sequence is 15 residues long. V dropped 2 bases and J dropped 3; count of bases not matched to a gene: 6. CDR1 and CDR2 (germline): MNHNS, SASEGT.

The DNA for the CDR3 is TGCAGCGTTCCCGGACAGGGGGCCCTCCTTCCGGGAGAGACCCAGTACTTC. Protein product: CSVPGQGALLPGETQYF. The chain is built from TRBV29-1 and TRBJ2-5; TRBD1 aligns across 11 bases. J lost 4 bases, V lost 5 bases, and 15 bases had no gene match. The germline V gene has CDR1 SQVTM and CDR2 ANQGSEA. The CDR3 loop spans 17 amino acids.

This clone has only one observation. The chain employs TRBV30 and TRBJ2-3, with D unresolved. CDR1 is GTSNPN and CDR2 is SVGIG in the germline V gene (reference sequence). The CDR3 is made up of 13 amino acids. V lost 0 bases and J lost 5, with 9 bases in between. In DNA, the CDR3 is TGTGCCTGGAGTGTTTTAGCCGGAGATACGCAGTATTTT. It codes for CAWSVLAGDTQYF.

The rearrangement uses TRBV10-2 and TRBJ1-2; 7 nucleotides match TRBD1. With V trimmed by 3 bases and J by 4 bases, 2 bases remained unmatched. This CDR3 has 13 residues. Germline values: CDR1 WSHSY, CDR2 SAAADI. CDR3 protein: CASSENRGYGYTF. CDR3 sequence (DNA): TGCGCCAGCAGTGAAAACAGGGGCTATGGCTACACCTTC.

The rearrangement uses TRBV6-1 and TRBJ1-3; D might be TRBD1 (5 bases). CDR1 and CDR2 from the germline V gene are MNHNS and SASEGT. V gave up 1 base and J gave up 2 bases, with 12 bases separating them. The length of the CDR3 is 16 residues. The CDR3 DNA sequence: TGTGCCAGCAGTGAAGAATTGGGGGGTCCTGGAAACACCATATATTTT. The encoded protein is CASSEELGGPGNTIYF.

The chain combines TRBV6-5 with TRBJ2-5; TRBD2 is a possible D gene (5 bases). CDR1 and CDR2 from the germline V gene are MNHEY and SVGAGI. Trimming left V 2 bases short and J 4 bases short, with 11 bases between. The CDR3 runs 14 residues. CDR3 sequence reads: CASSYDTGLETQYF. DNA of the CDR3: TGTGCCAGCAGTTACGACACGGGGTTAGAGACCCAGTACTTC.

This clone was picked up a small number of times. The chain is built from TRBV7-8 and TRBJ1-3; unclear D gene. Between the trimmed V and J ends, which lost 1 base and 0 bases, there was a span of 10 bases. CDR3 length: 16 amino acids. Germline V gene sequence: CDR1 SGHVS, CDR2 FQNEAQ. The CDR3 protein is CASSLESKSSGNTIYF. For the CDR3, the DNA is TGTGCCAGCAGCTTAGAGAGCAAGAGCTCTGGAAACACCATATATTTT. The entire variable domain, with the rest obtained from reference TRBV7-8 and TRBJ1-3, is as follows: GAGVSQSPRYKVAKRGQDVALRCDPISGHVSLFWYQQALGQGPEFLTYFQNEAQLDKSGLPSDRFFAERPEGSVSTLKIQRTQQEDSAVYLCASSLESKSSGNTIYFGEGSWLTVV.

The chain has TRBV6-4 and TRBJ2-1; 12 nucleotides match TRBD2. This CDR3 comprises 15 residues. Germline CDR1 reads MRHNA; CDR2 reads SNTAGT. Trimming cost V 5 bases and J 7 bases; bases outside gene matches: 6. This CDR3 reads CASSRLAGAGNEQFF. The DNA of the CDR3 is TGTGCCAGCAGTAGACTAGCGGGGGCGGGGAATGAGCAGTTCTTC.

The V call is TRBV6-5, the J call TRBJ1-5; 7 nucleotides align to TRBD1. The V segment lost 6 bases and the J segment 16 bases; nucleotides outside the gene matches: 12. The CDR3 is 12 amino acids. Germline-derived CDR1 and CDR2 are MNHEY and SVGAGI. The CDR3 spells CASSTGQDKAHF. The CDR3 nucleotides read TGTGCCAGCAGCACCGGACAGGATAAAGCACATTTT.

A few counts support this clone. The gene calls are TRBV19 and TRBJ2-7, with D possibly TRBD2 on 6 matching bases. The germline CDR1 and CDR2 sequences are LNHDA and SQIVND (reference sequence). The length of the CDR3 is 13 residues. V lost 3 bases, J lost 4 bases, and 10 bases lay in between. DNA of the CDR3: TGTGCCAGTAGTATCGGGAGTGGGTACGAGCAGTACTTC. Amino acids: CASSIGSGYEQYF.

The gene calls are TRBV29-1 and TRBJ1-4; D uncertain. The germline V gene encodes CDR1 SQVTM and CDR2 ANQGSEA. V dropped 7 bases and J dropped 7 bases, with 13 bases sitting between them. This CDR3 is built from 12 residues. CDR3 in DNA: TGCAGCGCCCTGGCACCTGGTGAAAAACTGTTTTTT. It translates to CSALAPGEKLFF.

The chain joins TRBV12-2 to TRBJ1-5; the DNA was not compared with TRBD1, the D call given in the table. TRBV12-2 is assigned pseudogene status. The CDR3 is 18 amino acids. CDR3: CASRLVPNGQGLNQPQHF. In nucleotides, the CDR3 is TGTGCAAGTCGCTTAGTTCCTAACGGACAGGGGTTGAATCAGCCCCAGCATTTT.